Here is one T cell receptor (beta chain) with its context. Its binding antigen is unknown. There are no base qualities to consult, and no much larger clone falls within one base. The immunoSEQ Assay, a bias-controlled multiplex PCR, was used to amplify TCRbeta CDR3 regions from genomic DNA. The authors' analysis ran thus. Nucleated cell counts per sample were estimated from amplification of reference gene primers within the assay. Sequence reads were collapsed and filtered to measure the absolute abundance of every unique TCRbeta CDR3 rearrangement. For each sample, productive Simpson clonality was calculated by taking the square root of Simpson's diversity index across productive rearrangements. TCRdb mirrors the immuneACCESS table, restricted to in-frame sequences. Some clones are absent from its copies; in checked studies, under half trace to an unresolved V gene, and the reason for the others is unknown. Clonal size and the V and J genes are those of that table, whereas D and trimming came from the DNA. The sample records over 95,000 clones, around 88% of which are singletons. The ten largest clones add up to approximately 19% of the sample.

Measured from the cysteine to the phenylalanine, the CDR3 is 16 residues long. Left in the record is the CDR3 DNA by itself, 48 bases read in frame from the first base. The germline V gene gives CDR1 as KGHSH and CDR2 as LQKENI. V trim: 3 bases; J trim: 1 base; unmatched bases: 7. The sample comes from a study of blood T cell repertoires in COVID-19 (dated by TCRdb to 2019 to 2021). Concerning the study at large: Samples covering the acute and convalescent phases of COVID-19 were provided by collaborators in the United States, Italy and Spain. The repertoires were released in a freely available public database meant as a resource for research on the immune response to SARS-CoV-2. The samples were drawn from two sources: the first 160 participants of the ongoing ImmuneRACE study, and fewer than 1,500 subjects contributed by 6 global collaborators. Deeply sampled blood TCRbeta repertoires from subjects exposed to, actively infected with, or recovered from COVID-19 were included in the dataset. A de-identified subject ID, COVID-19 status, age in years and sex were almost always included in the sample metadata. The prospective study material was composed of cDNA or gDNA derived from T cells, B-cell-depleted T cells, or PBMCs. Where available, HLA class I and class II types were taken from metadata supplied by the sample provider and were not determined by assay-based typing.

Each collaborating institution followed its own protocols to collect whole blood in K2EDTA tubes. Collaborator samples were shipped for TCRbeta analysis as frozen whole blood, isolated PBMCs, or DNA extracted from either sample type. Study-level results and caveats: How much clinical and demographic metadata was included differed by source and by participant, and the metadata was provided uncurated.

This TCR was sampled from a human donor with acute or convalescent COVID-19. The donor label of this sample is uncertain. The receptor chain draws on TRBV18 and TRBJ1-2, and TRBD1 aligns with 8 junction nucleotides. The sample was peripheral blood. The CDR3 region reads CASSPQDRGYNYGYTF. The sequenced DNA is TGTGCCAGCTCACCCCAAGACAGGGGCTATAACTATGGCTACACCTTC.